This TCR beta chain came from a study of identifying expanded T cells in peripheral blood. In its sample, this clone was seen a few times. Antigen unknown. Using immunoSEQ multiplex PCR, the repertoire was profiled, and TCRdb retains in-frame clones only, with some absent. The sample gives tens of thousands of clones, approximately 83% of which show up once; approximately 19% is in the top ten. Regarding the study as a whole: Technical replicates showed around 1.2 changed clones; two weeks roughly 18; four weeks 19. Two-week clone count variance significantly increased as total template count grew.

No infections or other immune events were documented during collection. The V gene's germline CDR1 is SGHVS and CDR2 FQNEAQ. V was pared by 0 bases and J by 4 bases, with 5 bases of the junction left unmatched. The CDR3 covers 16 residues. The sequenced sample consisted of blood. The chain carries TRBV7-8 and TRBJ2-2; 7 bases are a match to TRBD2. This receptor was identified in a person between 18 and 75 years old in good health. The DNA of the CDR3 is TGTGCCAGCAGCTTAGCGGGAGGGCCCCTCACCGGGGAGCTGTTTTTT. This sequence encodes CASSLAGGPLTGELFF.